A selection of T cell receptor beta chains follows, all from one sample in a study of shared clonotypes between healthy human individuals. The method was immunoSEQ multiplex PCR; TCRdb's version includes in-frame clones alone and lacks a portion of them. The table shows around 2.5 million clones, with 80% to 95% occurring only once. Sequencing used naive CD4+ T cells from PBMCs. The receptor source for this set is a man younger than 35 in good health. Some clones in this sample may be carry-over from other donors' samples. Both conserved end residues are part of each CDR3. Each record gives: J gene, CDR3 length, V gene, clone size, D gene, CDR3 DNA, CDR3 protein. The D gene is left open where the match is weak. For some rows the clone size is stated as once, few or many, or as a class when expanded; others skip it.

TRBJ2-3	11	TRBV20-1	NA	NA	TGCAGTGCTTTGGACACAGATACGCAGTATTTT	CSALDTDTQYF
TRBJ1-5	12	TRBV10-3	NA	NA	TGTGCCATCACGGGGGGCAATCAGCCCCAGCATTTT	CAITGGNQPQHF
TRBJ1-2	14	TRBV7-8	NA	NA	TGTGCCAGCAGCTTAGCTGGAGTTAACTATGGCTACACCTTC	CASSLAGVNYGYTF
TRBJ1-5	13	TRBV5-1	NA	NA	TGCGCCAGCAGCTCCGACCCCAATCAGCCCCAGCATTTT	CASSSDPNQPQHF
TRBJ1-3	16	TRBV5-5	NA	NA	TGTGCCAGCAGCTTAGCCTCGGAGAGCTCTGGAAACACCATATATTTT	CASSLASESSGNTIYF
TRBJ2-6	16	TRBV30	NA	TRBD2	TGTGCGCAGGCGGGGGGTCTTGCCTCTGGGGCCAACGTCCTGACTTTC	CAQAGGLASGANVLTF
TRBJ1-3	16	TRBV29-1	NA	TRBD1	TGCAGCGTTGCAAAAACAGGGGTGAACTCTGGAAACACCATATATTTT	CSVAKTGVNSGNTIYF
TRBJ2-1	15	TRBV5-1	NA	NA	TGCGCCAGCAGCTTGGCGCCCTCGGTCGGGGATGAGCAGTTCTTC	CASSLAPSVGDEQFF
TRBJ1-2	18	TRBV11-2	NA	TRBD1	TGTGCCAGCAGCTACATTCCGGGACAGAAGGATGAGGGCGATGGCTACACCTTC	CASSYIPGQKDEGDGYTF
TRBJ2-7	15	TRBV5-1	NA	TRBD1	TGCGCCAGCAGCTTGGGGGACAGGGGGCACTACGAGCAGTACTTC	CASSLGDRGHYEQYF
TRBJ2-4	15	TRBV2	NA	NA	TGTGCCAGCAGTACAAGCAGAGTGACGGCGGACATTCAGTACTTC	CASSTSRVTADIQYF
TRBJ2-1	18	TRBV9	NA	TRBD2	TGTGCCAGCAGCGTAGAGAGTTTTGGGAGGGCCTTCTACAATGAGCAGTTCTTC	CASSVESFGRAFYNEQFF
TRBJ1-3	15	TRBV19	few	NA	TGTGCCAGTAGCCGGCGGGACAACGCTGGAAACACCATATATTTT	CASSRRDNAGNTIYF
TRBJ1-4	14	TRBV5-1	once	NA	TGCGCCAGCAGCGACGGGGGCGCGGTTGAAAAACTGTTTTTT	CASSDGGAVEKLFF
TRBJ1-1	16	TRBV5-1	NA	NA	TGCGCCAGCAGCCGCTCGAGTTTTCGGGGGGAAACTGAAGCTTTCTTT	CASSRSSFRGETEAFF
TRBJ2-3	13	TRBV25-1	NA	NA	TGTGCCAGCAGAGTTGTAGATAGGGATACGCAGTATTTT	CASRVVDRDTQYF
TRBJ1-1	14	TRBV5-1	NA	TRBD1	TGCGCCAGCAGAAAGGAGGGGGCAGACACTGAAGCTTTCTTT	CASRKEGADTEAFF
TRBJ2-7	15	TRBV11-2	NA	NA	TGTGCCAGCAGCTTAGGGAGGACGGAACCCTACGAGCAGTACTTC	CASSLGRTEPYEQYF
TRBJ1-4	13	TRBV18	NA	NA	TGTGCCAGCTCAATCCAACAGGGTGAAAAACTGTTTTTT	CASSIQQGEKLFF
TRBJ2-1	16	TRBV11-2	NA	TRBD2	TGTGCCAGCAGCTCCCCGGCTGGCGGGAGGGTCGGTGAGCAGTTCTTC	CASSSPAGGRVGEQFF
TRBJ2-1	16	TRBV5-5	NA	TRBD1	TGTGCCAGCAGCTTAACCGGGACAGGGCTTTACAATGAGCAGTTCTTC	CASSLTGTGLYNEQFF
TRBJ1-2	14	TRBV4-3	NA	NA	TGCGCCAGCAGCCAAGCCCCAGGGGTAGGGGGCTACACCTTC	CASSQAPGVGGYTF
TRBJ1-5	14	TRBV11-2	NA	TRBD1	TGTGCCAGCAGCTCGGACAGGGGCCATCAGCCCCAGCATTTT	CASSSDRGHQPQHF
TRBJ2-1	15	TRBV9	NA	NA	TGTGCCAGCAGCGTCGCCCAGGGGTCATGGAATGAGCAGTTCTTC	CASSVAQGSWNEQFF
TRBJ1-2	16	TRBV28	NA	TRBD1	TGTGCCAGCAGCCCTCCAATGACAGGGCCCAACTATGGCTACACCTTC	CASSPPMTGPNYGYTF
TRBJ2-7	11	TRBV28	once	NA	TGTGCCAGCAGCCAACAGGGATCTCCGTACTTC	CASSQQGSPYF
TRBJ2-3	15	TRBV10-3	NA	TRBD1	TGTGCCATCAATGACAGGGGAGCTAGCACAGATACGCAGTATTTT	CAINDRGASTDTQYF
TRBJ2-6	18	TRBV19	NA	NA	TGTGCCAGTAGCATACGGGACCGACGAAGCTCTGGGGCCAACGTCCTGACTTTC	CASSIRDRRSSGANVLTF
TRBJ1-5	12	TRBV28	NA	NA	TGTGCCAGCAGTTTCGATAATCAGCCCCAGCATTTT	CASSFDNQPQHF
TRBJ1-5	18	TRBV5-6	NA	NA	TGTGCCAGCAGCTTAGGGCCGGGGCACCTGATTAGCAATCAGCCCCAGCATTTT	CASSLGPGHLISNQPQHF
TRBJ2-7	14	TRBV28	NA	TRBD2	TGTGCCAGCGGAACTAGCGGGAGATTCAACGAGCAGTACTTC	CASGTSGRFNEQYF
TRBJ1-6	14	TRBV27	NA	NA	TGTGCCAGCAGTAGGGGGGGACTGGGGTCACCCCTCCACTTT	CASSRGGLGSPLHF
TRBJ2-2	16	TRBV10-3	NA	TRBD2	TGTGCCATCAGCCTCAAAGTAGCGGGATCCACCGGGGAGCTGTTTTTT	CAISLKVAGSTGELFF
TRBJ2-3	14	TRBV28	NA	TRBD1	TGTGCCACCCTTACAGGGGATAGCACAGATACGCAGTATTTT	CATLTGDSTDTQYF
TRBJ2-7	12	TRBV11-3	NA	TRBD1	TGTGCCAGCAGCGCAGGGGGTAACGAGCAGTACTTC	CASSAGGNEQYF
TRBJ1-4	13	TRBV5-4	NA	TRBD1	TGTGCCAGCAGCACAGGGGCAGGTGAAAAACTGTTTTTT	CASSTGAGEKLFF
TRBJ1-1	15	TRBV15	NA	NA	TGTGCCACCAGCAGCCGATGGAGTGGCGAAACTGAAGCTTTCTTT	CATSSRWSGETEAFF
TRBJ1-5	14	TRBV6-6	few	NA	TGTGCCAGCCGAGAGGGGGGCGCGTTACAGCCCCAGCATTTT	CASREGGALQPQHF
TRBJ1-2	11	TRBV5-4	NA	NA	TGTGCCAGCAGCCGGGACGGTGGCTACACCTTC	CASSRDGGYTF
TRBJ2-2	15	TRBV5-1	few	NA	TGCGCCAGCAGCTTGGGAACTCTGGTGGCCGGGGAGCTGTTTTTT	CASSLGTLVAGELFF
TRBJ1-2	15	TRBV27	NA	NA	TGTGCCAGCAGTCCCGACAGATCCCCTAACTATGGCTACACCTTC	CASSPDRSPNYGYTF
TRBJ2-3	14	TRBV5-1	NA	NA	TGCGCCAGCAGCTTGGGGTCTACCACAGATACGCAGTATTTT	CASSLGSTTDTQYF
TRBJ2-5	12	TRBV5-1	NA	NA	TGCGCCAGCAGGGGGGAGGATGAGACCCAGTACTTC	CASRGEDETQYF
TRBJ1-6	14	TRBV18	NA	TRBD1	TGTGCCAGCTCACCCGGCCAGGGGGTTTCACCCCTCCACTTT	CASSPGQGVSPLHF
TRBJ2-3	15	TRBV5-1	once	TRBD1	TGCGCCAGCAGCCGGGACAGGGGGCCCGGAGATACGCAGTATTTT	CASSRDRGPGDTQYF
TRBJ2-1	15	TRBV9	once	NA	TGTGCCAGCAGCGTAGAGTCTAGTTCCTACAATGAGCAGTTCTTC	CASSVESSSYNEQFF
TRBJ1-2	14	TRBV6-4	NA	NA	TGTGCCAGCAGTGACGGGGGGCTAGGGTATGGCTACACCTTC	CASSDGGLGYGYTF
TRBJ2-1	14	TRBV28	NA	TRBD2	TGTGCCACCCAACGGGGTAGCGGGAGCCATGAGCAGTTCTTC	CATQRGSGSHEQFF
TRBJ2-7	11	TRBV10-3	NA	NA	TGTGCCCCAGTGAGGCCCTACGAGCAGTACTTC	CAPVRPYEQYF
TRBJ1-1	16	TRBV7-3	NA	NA	TGTGCCAGCAGCTTAAGAGGGGGGCACTCGAGGACTGAAGCTTTCTTT	CASSLRGGHSRTEAFF
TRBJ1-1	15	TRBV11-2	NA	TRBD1	TGTGCCAGCAGCTTAGGACAGGGGAGATCTACTGAAGCTTTCTTT	CASSLGQGRSTEAFF
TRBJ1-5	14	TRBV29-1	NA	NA	TGCAGCGCTACCGGGACTAATAGCAATCAGCCCCAGCATTTT	CSATGTNSNQPQHF
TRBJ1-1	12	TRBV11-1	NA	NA	TGTGCCAGCAGCTTAGCAAACACTGAAGCTTTCTTT	CASSLANTEAFF